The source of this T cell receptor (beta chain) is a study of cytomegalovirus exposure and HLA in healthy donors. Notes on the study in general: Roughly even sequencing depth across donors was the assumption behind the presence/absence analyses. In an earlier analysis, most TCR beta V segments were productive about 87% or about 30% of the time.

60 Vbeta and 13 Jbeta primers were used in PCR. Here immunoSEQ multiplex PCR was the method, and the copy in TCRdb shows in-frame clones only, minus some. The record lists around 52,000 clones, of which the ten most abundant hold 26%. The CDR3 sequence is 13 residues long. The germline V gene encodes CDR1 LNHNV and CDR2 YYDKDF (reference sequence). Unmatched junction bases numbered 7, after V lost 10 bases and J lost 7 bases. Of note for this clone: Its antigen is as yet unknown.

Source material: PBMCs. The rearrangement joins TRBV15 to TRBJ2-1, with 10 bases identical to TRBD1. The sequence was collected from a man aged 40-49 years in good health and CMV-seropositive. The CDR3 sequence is CAIRQGAKNEQFF. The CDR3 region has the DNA TGTGCCATCAGACAGGGGGCGAAGAATGAGCAGTTCTTC. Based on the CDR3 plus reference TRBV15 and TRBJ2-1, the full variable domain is DAMVIQNPRYQVTQFGKPVTLSCSQTLNHNVMYWYQQKSSQAPKLLFHYYDKDFNNEADTPDNFQSRRPNTSFCFLDIRSPGLGDTAMYLCAIRQGAKNEQFFGPGTRLTVL.